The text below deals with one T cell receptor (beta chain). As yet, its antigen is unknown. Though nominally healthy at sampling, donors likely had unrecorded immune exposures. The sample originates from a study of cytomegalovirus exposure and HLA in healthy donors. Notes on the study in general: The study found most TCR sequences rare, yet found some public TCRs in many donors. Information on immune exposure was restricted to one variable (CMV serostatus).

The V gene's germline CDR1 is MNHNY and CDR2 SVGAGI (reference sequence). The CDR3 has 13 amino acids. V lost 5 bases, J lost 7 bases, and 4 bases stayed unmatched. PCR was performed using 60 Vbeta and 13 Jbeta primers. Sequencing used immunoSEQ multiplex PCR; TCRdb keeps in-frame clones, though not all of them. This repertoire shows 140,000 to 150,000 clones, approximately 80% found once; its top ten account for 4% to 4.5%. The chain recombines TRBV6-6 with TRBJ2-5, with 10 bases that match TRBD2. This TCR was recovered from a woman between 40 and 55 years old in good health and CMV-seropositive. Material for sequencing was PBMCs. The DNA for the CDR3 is TGTGCCAGCAGTAGCGGGAGGGACGGGACCCAGTACTTC. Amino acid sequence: CASSSGRDGTQYF.